This T cell receptor (beta chain) appears in the sequencing data of a study of somatic mutations in cytotoxic T cells in rheumatoid arthritis. V lost 5 bases to trimming and J lost 0 bases, with 14 bases between them. CDR3 length equals 16 residues. Per germline, CDR1 MNHEY and CDR2 SMNVEV (reference sequence). Libraries were prepared by immunoSEQ multiplex PCR; TCRdb keeps only in-frame clonotypes and omits some of them. The sample has 20,000 or so clones, about four fifths seen once. The clonotype comes from a man aged 18 to 30 with rheumatoid arthritis. This sequence joins TRBV27 and TRBJ1-5; D might be TRBD1 (5 bases). Sequencing input: CD8+ T cells sorted from blood. As DNA, the CDR3 is TGTGCCAGCAGTGACCGGGGCTTTTATAGCAATCAGCCCCAGCATTTT. As protein: CASSDRGFYSNQPQHF.